This TCR beta chain comes out of a study of blood T cell repertoires in COVID-19. Looking at the study overall: Whether acute or convalescent, the COVID-19 samples came from the United States, Italy and Spain.

This clone was seen a single time. Those enrolled, adults aged about 18 to 95 years, came from some 23 US areas. Donors of Cohort 3 who recovered were those that had two negative PCRs, clearance, or symptom resolution. TCRdb's table, derived via immunoSEQ multiplex PCR, lists solely in-frame clones and lacks some. The top ten hold less than 2.5% of the sample, which has about 250,000 clones, under 95% seen once. In germline, CDR1 is KGHSH, CDR2 LQKENI. The CDR3 length is 16 residues. The germline V and J ends were trimmed by 2 bases and 3 bases, with 14 bases remaining between them. The chain employs TRBV18 and TRBJ1-5; D might be TRBD1 (6 bases). The sequencing input was PBMCs or T cells enriched from blood (not recorded which). The receptor was derived from a woman aged 18-35 years who had recovered from COVID-19. As DNA, the CDR3 is TGTGCCAGCTCACCAACCGCTGGACAGCTCAATCAGCCCCAGCATTTT. This translates into CASSPTAGQLNQPQHF.